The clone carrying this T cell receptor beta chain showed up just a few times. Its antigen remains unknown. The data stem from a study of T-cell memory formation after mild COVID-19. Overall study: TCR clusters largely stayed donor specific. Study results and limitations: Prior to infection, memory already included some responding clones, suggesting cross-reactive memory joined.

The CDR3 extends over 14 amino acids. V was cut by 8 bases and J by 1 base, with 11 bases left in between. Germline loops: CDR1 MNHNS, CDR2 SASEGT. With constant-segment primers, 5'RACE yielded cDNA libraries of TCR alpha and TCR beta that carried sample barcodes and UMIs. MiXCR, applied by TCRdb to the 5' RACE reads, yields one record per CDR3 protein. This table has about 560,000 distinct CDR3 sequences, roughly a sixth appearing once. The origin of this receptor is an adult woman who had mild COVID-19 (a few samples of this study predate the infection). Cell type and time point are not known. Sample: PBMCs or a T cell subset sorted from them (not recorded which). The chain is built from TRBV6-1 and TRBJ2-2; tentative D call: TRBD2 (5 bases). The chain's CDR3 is CASRTEMNTGELFF. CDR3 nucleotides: TGTGCCAGCCGGACTGAGATGAACACCGGGGAGCTGTTTTTT.